Below, 4 T cell receptor beta chains from the same sample are listed, as sequenced in a study of T-cell memory formation after mild COVID-19 (dated by TCRdb to the early 2020s). Libraries were built with 5' RACE. The sequencer listed for this sample is Illumina NovaSeq 6000. The public reads were quality trimmed at Q25 with fastp and then assembled into clones with MiXCR by TCRdb, keeping productive beta chains. Every entry covers one CDR3 protein and lists the most common genes and DNA from its rows. The sample profile shows 250,000 to 350,000 distinct CDR3 sequences; roughly an eighth of them were found once. The ten largest account for under 25% of the sample. Sequencing was carried out using PBMCs or a T cell subset sorted from them (not recorded which). All receptors derive from a man aged 18 to 29 who had mild COVID-19 (a few samples of this study predate the infection). The sample titles of this study are shuffled in the database, so cell type and time point are left out; the donor was told from shared clones.

The chain employs TRBV25-1 and TRBJ1-6; 9 bases align to TRBD1. Germline lookup yields CDR1 MGHDK and CDR2 SYGVNS. Trimming at V came to 7 bases and at J to 6 bases, leaving 4 bases not matched to a gene. The CDR3 extends over 14 amino acids. The CDR3 coding sequence is TGTGCCAGCAAACAGGGGGCCGCTAATTCACCCCTCCACTTT. It translates to CASKQGAANSPLHF.

The rearrangement uses TRBV10-3 and TRBJ2-5; D may be TRBD1 (5 bases). CDR1 and CDR2 from the germline V gene are ENHRY and SYGVKD. The ends were cut back, 6 bases at V and 3 bases at J, with 11 bases in the middle. The length of the CDR3 is 13 residues. CDR3 nucleotides: TGTGCCATCAGGCAACAGGTGGAAGAGACCCAGTACTTC. Translated: CAIRQQVEETQYF.

This chain links TRBV4-2 with TRBJ2-7; 10 positions agree with TRBD2. CDR1 and CDR2 from the germline V gene are LGHNA and YNFKEQ. The CDR3 sequence is 14 residues long. With 0 bases clipped from V and 7 bases from J, the junction kept 3 bases outside the gene matches. The CDR3 nucleotides are TGTGCCAGCAGCCAAGAAGCGGGGGGGCTGGAGCAGTACTTC. This translates into CASSQEAGGLEQYF.

The chain carries TRBV5-1 and TRBJ2-5; the D gene could be TRBD1 or TRBD2 (5 bases each). CDR3 length: 15 residues. Trimming removed 0 bases from V and 2 bases from J, with 11 bases in between. Germline V CDR1 and CDR2: SGHRS, YFSETQ. CDR3 nucleotide sequence: TGCGCCAGCAGCTTGGAATGGGGACGGCAAGAGACCCAGTACTTC. It encodes CASSLEWGRQETQYF.